The clone carrying this T cell receptor (beta chain) appeared many times. Its antigen is undetermined. The CDR3 is 16 residues long. V dropped 1 base and J dropped 0; count of bases not matched to a gene: 4. Germline V gene lookup returns CDR1 SGHVS and CDR2 FQNEAQ. A second about 6 to 12 cycle PCR used barcoded and J-beta primers. Each cDNA was tagged by a template-switch adaptor containing 12 random nucleotides. TCRdb re-analysed the 5' RACE reads in MiXCR, keeping a single row per CDR3 protein. The table has 850,000 or so distinct CDR3 sequences, more than 25% seen once. The data derive from a study of blood T cells in healthy people across ages. Study-level results: Greater diversity and more naive CD4+ cells were seen in long-lived donors than in aged donors. From one million sequenced T cells, diversity estimates were lower bounds. Reliance upon unsorted PBMCs precluded definitive naive versus antigen-experienced comparison.

Material: blood. The chain has TRBV7-8 and TRBJ2-5; 8 nucleotides align to TRBD1. This receptor was identified in an elderly woman in good health. The CDR3 region has the DNA TGTGCCAGCAGCTTAGTACCAGGGGGCTACCAAGAGACCCAGTACTTC. Amino acids: CASSLVPGGYQETQYF. The entire variable domain, with the rest obtained from reference TRBV7-8 and TRBJ2-5, is as follows: GAGVSQSPRYKVAKRGQDVALRCDPISGHVSLFWYQQALGQGPEFLTYFQNEAQLDKSGLPSDRFFAERPEGSVSTLKIQRTQQEDSAVYLCASSLVPGGYQETQYFGPGTRLLVL.